This T cell receptor beta chain was sequenced in a study of cytomegalovirus exposure and HLA in healthy donors. General study results and limits: Most sequenced TCRs were rare (though some public TCRs occurred in many donors).

This CDR3 has 15 amino acids. V shed 7 bases and J 5 bases; nucleotides not matched to a gene: 9. Germline CDR1 MDHEN, CDR2 SYDVKM. Regarding this clone: Antigen unknown.

Sequencing used immunoSEQ multiplex PCR; TCRdb keeps in-frame clones, though not all of them. Seen here are roughly 98,000 clones, approximately 90% observed once, and the top ten hold 3% to 4%. This chain joins TRBV28 and TRBJ2-1, with 9 bases identical to TRBD1. The sequence derives from a woman aged 25-40 years in good health and CMV-seronegative. Input material: PBMCs. The CDR3 sequence is CASTNSGQGNNEQFF. In nucleotides, the CDR3 is TGTGCCAGCACCAATTCGGGACAGGGAAACAATGAGCAGTTCTTC.